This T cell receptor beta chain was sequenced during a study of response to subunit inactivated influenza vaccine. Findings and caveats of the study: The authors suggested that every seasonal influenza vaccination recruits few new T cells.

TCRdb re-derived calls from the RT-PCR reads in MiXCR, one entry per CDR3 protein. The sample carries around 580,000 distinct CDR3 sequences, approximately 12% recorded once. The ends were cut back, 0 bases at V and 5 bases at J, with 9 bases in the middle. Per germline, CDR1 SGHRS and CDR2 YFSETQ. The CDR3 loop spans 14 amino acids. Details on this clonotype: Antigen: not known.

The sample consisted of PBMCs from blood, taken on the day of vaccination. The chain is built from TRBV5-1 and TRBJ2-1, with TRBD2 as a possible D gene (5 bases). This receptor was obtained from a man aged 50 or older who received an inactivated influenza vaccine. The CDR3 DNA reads TGCGCCAGCAGCTTGGGAGACGGGAACAATGAGCAGTTCTTC. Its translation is CASSLGDGNNEQFF.